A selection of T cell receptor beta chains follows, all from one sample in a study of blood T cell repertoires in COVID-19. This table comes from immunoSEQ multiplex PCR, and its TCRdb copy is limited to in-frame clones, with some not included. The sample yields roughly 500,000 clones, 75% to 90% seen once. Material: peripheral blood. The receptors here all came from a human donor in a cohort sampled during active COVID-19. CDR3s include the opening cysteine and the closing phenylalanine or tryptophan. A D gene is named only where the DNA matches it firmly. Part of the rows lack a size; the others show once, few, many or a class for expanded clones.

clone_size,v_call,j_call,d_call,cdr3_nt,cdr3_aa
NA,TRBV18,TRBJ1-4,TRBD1,TGTGCCAGCTCACCACGGATAGGGACAGGGCGTGAAAAACTGTTTTTT,CASSPRIGTGREKLFF
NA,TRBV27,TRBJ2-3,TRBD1,TGTGCCAGCAGTTTAAGGGACAGCAACACAGATACGCAGTATTTT,CASSLRDSNTDTQYF
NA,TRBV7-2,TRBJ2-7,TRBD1,TGTGCCAGCAGCCGGGACAGGGGAGAATGGAACGAGCAGTACTTC,CASSRDRGEWNEQYF
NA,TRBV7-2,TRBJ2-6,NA,TGTGCCAGCAGCTCTCAAGCGGGCGTCTCTGGGGCCAACGTCCTGACTTTC,CASSSQAGVSGANVLTF
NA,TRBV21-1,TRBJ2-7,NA,TGTGCCAGCAGCAAAGTTAAAGACAGTGCCTACGAGCAGTACTTC,CASSKVKDSAYEQYF
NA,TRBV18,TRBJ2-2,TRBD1,TGTGCCACCCGGAGTAACAGGGGTGCCGGGGAGCTGTTTTTT,CATRSNRGAGELFF
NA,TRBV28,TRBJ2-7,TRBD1,TGTGCCAGCACTGACAGGGCCTACGAGCAGTACTTC,CASTDRAYEQYF
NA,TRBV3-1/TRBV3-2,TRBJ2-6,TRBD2,TGTGCCAGCAGCCTCGACCCCCCGACTAGCGGGAGGGCTGGGGCCAACGTCCTGACTTTC,CASSLDPPTSGRAGANVLTF
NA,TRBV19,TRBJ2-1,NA,TGTGCCAGTAGTAAGGCGGCGGAGGGCCTTTACAATGAGCAGTTCTTC,CASSKAAEGLYNEQFF
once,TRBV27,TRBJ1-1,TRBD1,TGTGCCAGCAGACCCCAGGGGGCGAGTACTGAAGCTTTCTTT,CASRPQGASTEAFF
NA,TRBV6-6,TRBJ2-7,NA,TGTGCCAGCAATAGGGAGCCTTCCTACGAGCAGTACTTC,CASNREPSYEQYF
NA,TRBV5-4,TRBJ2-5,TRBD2,TGTGCCAGCAGTTTAGCGGGAGGCCGGGGGGAGACCCAGTACTTC,CASSLAGGRGETQYF
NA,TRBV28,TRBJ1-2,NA,TGTGCCAGCAGTACCGACAGCTCTACTAACTATGGCTACACCTTC,CASSTDSSTNYGYTF
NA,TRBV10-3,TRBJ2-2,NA,TGTGCCATCAGTGCCCTAGCCGTGGACACCGGGGAGCTGTTTTTT,CAISALAVDTGELFF
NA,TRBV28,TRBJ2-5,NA,TGTGCCAGCAGTTTGGAACAGGGAGGGAGAGAGACCCAGTACTTC,CASSLEQGGRETQYF
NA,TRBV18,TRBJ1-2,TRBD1,TGTGCCAGCTCACCACAGGGGGACAGACCCAATCGGGGCTACACCTTC,CASSPQGDRPNRGYTF
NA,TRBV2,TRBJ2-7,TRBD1,TGTGCCAGCTGCACAGGGGGTTACGAGCAGTACTTC,CASCTGGYEQYF
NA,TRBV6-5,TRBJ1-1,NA,TGTGCCAGCAGTTACTCTTTACAGGTGAACACTGAAGCTTTCTTT,CASSYSLQVNTEAFF
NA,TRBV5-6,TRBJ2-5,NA,TGTGCCAGCAGCTTGGTAGAGGAGACCCAGTACTTC,CASSLVEETQYF
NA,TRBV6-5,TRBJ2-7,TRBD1,TGTGCCAGCAGTACCGGACAGGGCTCCTACGAGCAGTACTTC,CASSTGQGSYEQYF
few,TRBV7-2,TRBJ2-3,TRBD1,TGTGCCAGCAACCGACAGGGGGCGACTTCCCCCGCAGATACGCAGTATTTT,CASNRQGATSPADTQYF
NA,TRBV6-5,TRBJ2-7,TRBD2,TGTGCCAGCACCCAGACCTGGCGGGGAGGGTACGAGCAGTACTTC,CASTQTWRGGYEQYF
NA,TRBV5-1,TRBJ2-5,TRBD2,TGCGCCAGCAGCTTTGGGACTAGCGGGAGGGTAGAGACCCAGTACTTC,CASSFGTSGRVETQYF
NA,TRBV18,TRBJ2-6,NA,TGTGCCACCTCCCGGGGGGCGACGGGGGCCAACGTCCTGACTTTC,CATSRGATGANVLTF
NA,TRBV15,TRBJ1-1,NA,TGTGCCACCAGCAGAGATGGACTGGGGAACACTGAAGCTTTCTTT,CATSRDGLGNTEAFF
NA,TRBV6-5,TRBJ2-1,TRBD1,TGTGCCAGCAGACGCAGGGGGTCAGGGGCCCTTCAGCAGTTCTTC,CASRRRGSGALQQFF
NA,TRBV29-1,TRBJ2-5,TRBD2,TGCAGCGCTTTAAAGCGGGAGGGGCGGGAGACCCAGTACTTC,CSALKREGRETQYF
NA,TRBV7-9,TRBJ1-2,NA,TGTGCCAGCAGCTTAGAAATCCGGGGGGGCTACACCTTC,CASSLEIRGGYTF
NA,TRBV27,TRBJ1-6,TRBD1,TGTGCCAGCAGTAGGGACAGGGGAAATTCACCCCTCCACTTT,CASSRDRGNSPLHF
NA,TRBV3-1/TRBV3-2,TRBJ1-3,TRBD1,TGTGCCAGCAGCCCCCTGACAGGGGGCAGTGGAAACACCATATATTTT,CASSPLTGGSGNTIYF
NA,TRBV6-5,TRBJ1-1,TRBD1,TGTGCCAGCACCCCCAACGACAGGGTGAACACTGAAGCTTTCTTT,CASTPNDRVNTEAFF
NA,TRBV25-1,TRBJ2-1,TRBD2,TGTGCCAGCAGTGAAGGGCCTAGCGGGGTTAACAATGAGCAGTTCTTC,CASSEGPSGVNNEQFF
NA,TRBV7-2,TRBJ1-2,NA,TGTGCCAGCAGCTTAGACAGGGCCTCCTTTAACTATGGCTACACCTTC,CASSLDRASFNYGYTF
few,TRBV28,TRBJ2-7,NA,TGTGCCAGCAGTTTGGGAGCAGGGGGGCTCTACGAGCAGTACTTC,CASSLGAGGLYEQYF
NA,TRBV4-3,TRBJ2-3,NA,TGCGCCAGCAGCCAAGTCCGAGTTGAGACTAGCACAGATACGCAGTATTTT,CASSQVRVETSTDTQYF
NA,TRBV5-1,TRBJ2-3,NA,TGCGCCAGCAGCTTGAACCAGGGAACAGATACGCAGTATTTT,CASSLNQGTDTQYF
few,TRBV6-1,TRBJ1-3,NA,TGTGCCAGCAGTGAATCTCTGCAGGTCCTTACTGGAAACACCATATATTTT,CASSESLQVLTGNTIYF
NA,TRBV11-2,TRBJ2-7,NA,TGTGCCAGCAGCTACGACAGGGGGACTAGAAGAGAGCAGTACTTC,CASSYDRGTRREQYF
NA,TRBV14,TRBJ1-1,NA,TGTGCCAGCAGCCAAGGGGGGACACCGACCGGTGGGGCTGAAGCTTTCTTT,CASSQGGTPTGGAEAFF
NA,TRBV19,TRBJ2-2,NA,TGTGCCAGTAGTATATCCAGGGCGGCGAGTACCGGGGAGCTGTTTTTT,CASSISRAASTGELFF